The source of this T cell receptor (beta chain) is a study of blood T cell repertoires in COVID-19. About the research overall: Acute-phase and convalescent COVID-19 samples originated in the United States, Italy and Spain.

Study members were between about 18 and 95 years old and lived in 24 US regions. Either two negative PCRs, clearance, or symptom resolution qualified Cohort 3 donors as recovered. After removal of 6 bases from V and 5 bases from J, the junction contained 3 bases not matched to a gene. The CDR3 consists of 13 residues. Germline CDR1 MRHNA, CDR2 SNTAGT. Method: immunoSEQ multiplex PCR; TCRdb's copy keeps in-frame clones and lacks some. The table lists a few hundred thousand clones, about 79% of them singletons, with more than 3% in the top ten. This clone occurred once. This chain links TRBV6-4 with TRBJ1-5, with 8 positions matching TRBD1. The sequenced sample was PBMCs or T cells enriched from blood (not recorded which). The source is a woman aged 60-75 years who had recovered from COVID-19. CDR3 loop: CASRRRGHQPQHF. The DNA for the CDR3 is TGTGCCAGCAGACGCAGGGGGCATCAGCCCCAGCATTTT.